Shown below are 10 T cell receptor beta chains from a single sample sequenced in a study of T cell responses to AZD1222 COVID-19 vaccine. Assay used: immunoSEQ multiplex PCR; TCRdb lists only in-frame clones, some missing. The repertoire holds 130,000 to 150,000 clones, with 70% to 90% as singletons. Source: peripheral blood, taken 28 days after the second AZD1222 dose. The receptors here all came from an adult who received the AZD1222 COVID-19 vaccine.

This clone was picked up a small number of times. The rearrangement joins TRBV30 to TRBJ1-6, with D perhaps TRBD1 (5 bases). Per germline, CDR1 GTSNPN and CDR2 SVGIG (reference sequence). The CDR3 runs to 15 residues. V gave up 3 bases and J gave up 0 bases, with 9 bases separating them. Here the CDR3 DNA reads TGTGCCTGGAGCCCCGGGGGCTCCTATAATTCACCCCTCCACTTT. Amino acids: CAWSPGGSYNSPLHF.

V and J are TRBV12-5 and TRBJ2-7, with 11 bases identical to TRBD1. From germline, CDR1 is LGHNT and CDR2 FRNRAP. The CDR3 is 13 residues long. The ends lost 7 bases at V and 7 bases at J; junction bases unmatched: 6. The CDR3 reads CASEGQGAFEQYF. Written as DNA, the CDR3 is TGTGCTAGTGAAGGACAGGGGGCGTTTGAGCAGTACTTC.

This rearrangement joins TRBV29-1 to TRBJ1-4, with D perhaps TRBD1 (6 bases). The CDR3 length is 15 residues. V lost 4 bases to trimming and J lost 8 bases, with 20 bases between them. CDR1 and CDR2 from the germline V gene are SQVTM and ANQGSEA. The CDR3 coding sequence is TGCAGCGTTGCGCCTGGGGCAGGGGTGGACGAAAAACTGTTTTTT. Its protein is CSVAPGAGVDEKLFF.

This chain connects TRBV10-3 to TRBJ2-7; D is perhaps TRBD1 (6 bases). CDR3 length: 15 amino acids. Germline values: CDR1 ENHRY, CDR2 SYGVKD. V lost 6 bases and J lost 3, with 18 bases in between. The DNA for the CDR3 is TGTGCCATCAGGACCCGGGACACCGATTTCTACGAGCAGTACTTC. Protein product: CAIRTRDTDFYEQYF.

The chain links TRBV15 to TRBJ1-5; 7 nucleotides agree with TRBD1. The CDR3 spans 15 residues. Germline CDR1 is LNHNV and CDR2 is YYDKDF (reference sequence). Trimming took 2 bases from V and 9 from J; bases not matched to a gene: 10. The CDR3 sequence is CATSRYRDRLSPQHF. As DNA, the CDR3 is TGTGCCACCAGCAGATACCGGGACAGACTTTCGCCCCAGCATTTT.

The chain has TRBV5-1 and TRBJ1-6; D unresolved. Trimming removed 0 bases at V and 4 bases at J, with 8 bases between. The germline V gene encodes CDR1 SGHRS and CDR2 YFSETQ. The CDR3 contains 15 residues. This CDR3 reads CASSLDGLYNSPLHF. CDR3 nucleotides: TGCGCCAGCAGCTTGGATGGCTTATATAATTCACCCCTCCACTTT.

The rearrangement uses TRBV7-2 and TRBJ1-5; D gene unclear. From germline, CDR1 is SGHTA and CDR2 FQGNSA. This CDR3 spans 15 amino acids. V was clipped by 5 bases and J by 0 bases, with 11 bases between them. DNA of the CDR3: TGTGCCAGCAGCCCTACGGAGGGTAGCAATCAGCCCCAGCATTTT. This encodes CASSPTEGSNQPQHF.

Only one count was recorded for this clone. The CDR3 is CASSVGDGPYEQYF. The CDR3 DNA sequence: TGTGCCAGCAGCGTTGGGGACGGTCCCTACGAGCAGTACTTC. This rearrangement joins TRBV9 to TRBJ2-7, with D perhaps TRBD1 or TRBD2 (5 bases each). Trimming shortened V by 2 bases and J by 2 bases, and 11 bases separated the two germline ends. The CDR3 sequence is 14 residues long. Germline V gives CDR1 SGDLS, CDR2 YYNGEE.

V gene TRBV5-1 combines with J gene TRBJ2-7; the D gene is possibly TRBD2 (6 bases). The germline CDR1 and CDR2 sequences are SGHRS and YFSETQ. Trimming took off 1 base at V and 2 bases at J, with 13 bases between the two ends. The CDR3 length is 15 residues. The CDR3 nucleotides are TGCGCCAGCAGCTTGCAGGACTATCCCACCTACGAGCAGTACTTC. As protein: CASSLQDYPTYEQYF. Using reference TRBV5-1 and TRBJ2-7 for the parts outside the CDR3, the full variable domain is KAGVTQTPRYLIKTRGQQVTLSCSPISGHRSVSWYQQTPGQGLQFLFEYFSETQRNKGNFPGRFSGRQFSNSRSEMNVSTLELGDSALYLCASSLQDYPTYEQYFGPGTRLTVT.

The chain combines TRBV5-1 with TRBJ1-3; D is ambiguous. V was pared by 0 bases and J by 0 bases, with 10 bases between. CDR1 and CDR2 from the germline V gene are SGHRS and YFSETQ. This CDR3 contains 16 residues. This chain's CDR3 is CASSLAVLDSGNTIYF. For the CDR3, the DNA is TGCGCCAGCAGCTTGGCGGTGCTTGACTCTGGAAACACCATATATTTT. The full variable domain, rest sourced from reference TRBV5-1 and TRBJ1-3, is KAGVTQTPRYLIKTRGQQVTLSCSPISGHRSVSWYQQTPGQGLQFLFEYFSETQRNKGNFPGRFSGRQFSNSRSEMNVSTLELGDSALYLCASSLAVLDSGNTIYFGEGSWLTVV.